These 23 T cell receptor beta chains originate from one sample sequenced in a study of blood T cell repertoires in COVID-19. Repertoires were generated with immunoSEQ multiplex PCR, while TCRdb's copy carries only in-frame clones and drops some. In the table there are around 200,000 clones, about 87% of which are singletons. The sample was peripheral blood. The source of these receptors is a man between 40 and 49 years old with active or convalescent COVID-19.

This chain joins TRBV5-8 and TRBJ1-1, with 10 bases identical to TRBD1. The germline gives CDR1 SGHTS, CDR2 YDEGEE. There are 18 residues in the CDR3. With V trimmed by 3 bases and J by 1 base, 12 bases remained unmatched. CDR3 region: CASSYSGQGMVGNTEAFF. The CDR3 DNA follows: TGTGCCAGCAGCTACTCGGGACAGGGGATGGTGGGGAACACTGAAGCTTTCTTT.

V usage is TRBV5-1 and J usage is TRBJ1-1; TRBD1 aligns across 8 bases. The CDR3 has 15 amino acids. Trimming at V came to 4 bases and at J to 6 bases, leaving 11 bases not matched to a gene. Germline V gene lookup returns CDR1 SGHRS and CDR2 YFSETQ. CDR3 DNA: TGCGCCAGCAGCGTTGACAGGGGTAACCCCCCTGAAGCTTTCTTT. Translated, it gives CASSVDRGNPPEAFF.

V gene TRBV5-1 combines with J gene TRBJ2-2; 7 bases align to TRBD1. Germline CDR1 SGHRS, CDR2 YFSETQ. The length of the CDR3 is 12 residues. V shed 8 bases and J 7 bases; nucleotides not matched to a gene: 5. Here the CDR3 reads CASQGQIGELFF. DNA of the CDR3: TGCGCCAGTCAGGGACAGATCGGGGAGCTGTTTTTT. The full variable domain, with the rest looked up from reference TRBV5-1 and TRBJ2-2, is KAGVTQTPRYLIKTRGQQVTLSCSPISGHRSVSWYQQTPGQGLQFLFEYFSETQRNKGNFPGRFSGRQFSNSRSEMNVSTLELGDSALYLCASQGQIGELFFGEGSRLTVL.

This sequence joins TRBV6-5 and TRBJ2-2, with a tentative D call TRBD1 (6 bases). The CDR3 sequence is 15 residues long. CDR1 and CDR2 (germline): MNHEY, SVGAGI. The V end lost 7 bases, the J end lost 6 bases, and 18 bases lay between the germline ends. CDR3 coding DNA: TGTGCCAGCACCGGGAAGGGGGACGGGGCCGGGGAGCTGTTTTTT. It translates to CASTGKGDGAGELFF.

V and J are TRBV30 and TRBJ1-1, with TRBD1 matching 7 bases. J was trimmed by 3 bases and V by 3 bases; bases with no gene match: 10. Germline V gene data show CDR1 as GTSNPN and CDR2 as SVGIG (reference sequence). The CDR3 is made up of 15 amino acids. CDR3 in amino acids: CAWRFGWQGDTEAFF. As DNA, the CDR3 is TGTGCCTGGAGATTCGGATGGCAGGGGGACACTGAAGCTTTCTTT.

CDR3 nucleotide sequence: TGCGCCAGCAGCCTGTTCGGACAGGGGAGTGTGGATACGCAGTATTTT. Residues: CASSLFGQGSVDTQYF. V and J are TRBV5-1 and TRBJ2-3; TRBD1 matches 9 bases. Trimming at V came to 4 bases and at J to 6 bases, leaving 12 bases not matched to a gene. This CDR3 has 16 residues. Germline V gene lookup returns CDR1 SGHRS and CDR2 YFSETQ.

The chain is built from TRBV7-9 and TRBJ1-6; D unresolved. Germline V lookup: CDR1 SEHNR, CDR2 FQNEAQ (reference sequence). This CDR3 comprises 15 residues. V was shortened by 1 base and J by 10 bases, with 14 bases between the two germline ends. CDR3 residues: CASSLGGLAGSPLHF. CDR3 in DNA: TGTGCCAGCAGCTTAGGGGGATTGGCGGGGTCACCCCTCCACTTT.

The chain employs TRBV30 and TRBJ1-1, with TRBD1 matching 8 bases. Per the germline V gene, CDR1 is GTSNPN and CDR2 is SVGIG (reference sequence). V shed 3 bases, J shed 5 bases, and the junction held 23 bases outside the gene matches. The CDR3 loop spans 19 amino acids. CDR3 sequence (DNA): TGTGCCTGGAGGAGCCCTTTGGCGGGGGCAGGGGGCTCCCATACTGAAGCTTTCTTT. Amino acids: CAWRSPLAGAGGSHTEAFF.

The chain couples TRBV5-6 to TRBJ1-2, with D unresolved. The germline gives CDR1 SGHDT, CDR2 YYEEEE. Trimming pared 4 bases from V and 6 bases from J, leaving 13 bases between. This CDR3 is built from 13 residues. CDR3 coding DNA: TGTGCCAGCAGCCCCAGGATTGAGAATGGCTACACCTTC. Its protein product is CASSPRIENGYTF.

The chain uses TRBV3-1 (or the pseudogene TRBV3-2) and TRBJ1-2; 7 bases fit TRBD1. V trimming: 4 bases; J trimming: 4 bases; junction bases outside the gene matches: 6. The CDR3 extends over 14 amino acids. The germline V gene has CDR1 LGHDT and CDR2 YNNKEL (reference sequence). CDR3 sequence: CASSPGGSGYGYTF. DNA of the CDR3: TGTGCCAGCAGCCCAGGGGGTAGTGGCTATGGCTACACCTTC.

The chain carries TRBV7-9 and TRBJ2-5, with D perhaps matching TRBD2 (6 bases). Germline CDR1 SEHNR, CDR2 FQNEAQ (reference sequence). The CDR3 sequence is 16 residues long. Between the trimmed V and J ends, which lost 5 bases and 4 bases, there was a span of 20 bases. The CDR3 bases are TGTGCCAGCAGCAAGCCGGGACTTAGAGGTGTAGAGACCCAGTACTTC. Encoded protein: CASSKPGLRGVETQYF. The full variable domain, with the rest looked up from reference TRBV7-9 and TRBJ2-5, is DTGVSQNPRHKITKRGQNVTFRCDPISEHNRLYWYRQTLGQGPEFLTYFQNEAQLEKSRLLSDRFSAERPKGSFSTLEIQRTEQGDSAMYLCASSKPGLRGVETQYFGPGTRLLVL.

The CDR3: CASRERQGEAFF. Here the CDR3 DNA reads TGTGCCAGCAGGGAGAGACAGGGTGAAGCTTTCTTT. This sequence joins TRBV6-5 and TRBJ1-1; TRBD1 aligns across 7 bases. The CDR3 is 12 amino acids. V was clipped by 6 bases and J by 7 bases; unmatched bases: 5. Germline V lookup: CDR1 MNHEY, CDR2 SVGAGI.

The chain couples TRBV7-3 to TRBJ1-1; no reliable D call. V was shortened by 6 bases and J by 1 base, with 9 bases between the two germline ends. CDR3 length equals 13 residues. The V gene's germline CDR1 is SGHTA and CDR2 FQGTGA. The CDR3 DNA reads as TGTGCCAGCAGTGAGAGGAGGAACACTGAAGCTTTCTTT. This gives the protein CASSERRNTEAFF.

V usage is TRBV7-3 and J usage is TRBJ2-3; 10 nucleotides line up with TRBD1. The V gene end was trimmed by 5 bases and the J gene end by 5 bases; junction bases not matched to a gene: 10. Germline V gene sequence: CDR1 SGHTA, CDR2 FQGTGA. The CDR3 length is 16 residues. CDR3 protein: CASSPRTGGGLDTQYF. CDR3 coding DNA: TGTGCCAGCAGCCCCCGGACAGGGGGAGGTTTAGATACGCAGTATTTT. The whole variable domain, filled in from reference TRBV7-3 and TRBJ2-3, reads GAGVSQTPSNKVTEKGKYVELRCDPISGHTALYWYRQSLGQGPEFLIYFQGTGAADDSGLPNDRFFAVRPEGSVSTLKIQRTERGDSAVYLCASSPRTGGGLDTQYFGPGTRLTVL.

This CDR3 reads CASSRASGIANEQFF. CDR3 sequence (DNA): TGTGCCAGCAGTCGCGCTAGCGGCATCGCCAATGAGCAGTTCTTC. This chain links TRBV11-2 with TRBJ2-1; 7 nucleotides line up with TRBD2. CDR3 length: 15 amino acids. CDR1 and CDR2 (germline): SGHAT, FQNNGV. Unmatched junction bases numbered 11, after V lost 6 bases and J lost 6 bases.

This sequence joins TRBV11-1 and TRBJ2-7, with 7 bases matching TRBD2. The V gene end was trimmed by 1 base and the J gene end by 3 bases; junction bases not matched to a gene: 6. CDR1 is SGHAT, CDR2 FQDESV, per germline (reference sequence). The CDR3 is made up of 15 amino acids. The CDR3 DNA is TGTGCCAGCAGCTTAGACCTAGCGGATAACTACGAGCAGTACTTC. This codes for CASSLDLADNYEQYF.

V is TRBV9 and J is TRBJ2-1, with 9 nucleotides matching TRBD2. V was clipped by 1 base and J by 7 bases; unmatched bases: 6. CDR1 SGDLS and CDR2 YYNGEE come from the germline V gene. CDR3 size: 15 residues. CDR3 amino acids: CASSVLAGSGNEQFF. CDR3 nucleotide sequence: TGTGCCAGCAGCGTACTAGCGGGGTCTGGGAATGAGCAGTTCTTC.

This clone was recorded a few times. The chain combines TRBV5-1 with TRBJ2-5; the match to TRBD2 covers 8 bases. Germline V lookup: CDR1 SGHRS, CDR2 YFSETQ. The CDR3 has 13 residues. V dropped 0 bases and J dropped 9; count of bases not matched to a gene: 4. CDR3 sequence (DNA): TGCGCCAGCAGCTTGGAGTCCGGGGGGGCCCAGTACTTC. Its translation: CASSLESGGAQYF.

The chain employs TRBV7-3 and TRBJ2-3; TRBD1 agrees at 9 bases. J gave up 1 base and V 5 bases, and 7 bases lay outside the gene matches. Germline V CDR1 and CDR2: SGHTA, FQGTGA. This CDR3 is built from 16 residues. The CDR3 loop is CASSPTTGGRTDTQYF. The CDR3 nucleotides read TGTGCCAGCAGCCCTACGACAGGGGGTCGCACAGATACGCAGTATTTT.

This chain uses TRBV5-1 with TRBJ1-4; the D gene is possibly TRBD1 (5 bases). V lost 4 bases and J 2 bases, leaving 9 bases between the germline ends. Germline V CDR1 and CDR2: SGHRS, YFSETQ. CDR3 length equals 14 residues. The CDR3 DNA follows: TGCGCCAGCAGCAGGGGTGGCACTAATGAAAAACTGTTTTTT. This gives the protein CASSRGGTNEKLFF.

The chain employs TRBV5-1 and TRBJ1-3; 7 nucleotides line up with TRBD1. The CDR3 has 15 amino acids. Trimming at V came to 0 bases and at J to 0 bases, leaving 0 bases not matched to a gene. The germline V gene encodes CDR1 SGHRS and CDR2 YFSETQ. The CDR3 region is CASSLDRGSGNTIYF. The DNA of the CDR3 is TGCGCCAGCAGCTTGGACAGGGGCTCTGGAAACACCATATATTTT.

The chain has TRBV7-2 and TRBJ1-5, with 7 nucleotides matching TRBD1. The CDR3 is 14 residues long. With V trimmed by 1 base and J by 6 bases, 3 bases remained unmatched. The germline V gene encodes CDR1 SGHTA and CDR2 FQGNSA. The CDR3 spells CASSLGGQRQPQHF. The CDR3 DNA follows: TGTGCCAGCAGCTTAGGGGGACAGCGTCAGCCCCAGCATTTT.

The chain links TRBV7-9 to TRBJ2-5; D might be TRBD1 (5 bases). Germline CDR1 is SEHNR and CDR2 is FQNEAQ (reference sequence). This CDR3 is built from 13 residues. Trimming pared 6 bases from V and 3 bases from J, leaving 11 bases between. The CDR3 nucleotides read TGTGCCAGCAGTCCTAGGGGCAAAGAGACCCAGTACTTC. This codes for CASSPRGKETQYF.